Detailed here is one T cell receptor (beta chain). No antigen is known for it. Each sample used at least 6 million PBMCs. The CDR3 consists of 17 residues. Germline V gene sequence: CDR1 SGHRS, CDR2 YFSETQ. The V segment lost 1 base and the J segment 0 bases; nucleotides outside the gene matches: 5. This entry is derived from a study of blood T cells in healthy people across ages. A sample-barcoded 5' primer and a J-beta primer mix were used in a second PCR of roughly 7 to 11 cycles. TCRdb used MiXCR to reprocess the 5' RACE reads, holding one entry per CDR3 protein. Counted here are 1.5 million to 2 million distinct CDR3 sequences, roughly a third occurring once; the ten biggest clones make up around 11%. Study results and limitations: Unsorted PBMC input precluded a conclusive naive versus antigen-experienced comparison.

The sample taken for sequencing was blood. The chain combines TRBV5-1 with TRBJ2-1, with 9 bases fitting TRBD2. This sequence originates from a woman in her twenties or thirties in good health. The CDR3 DNA reads TGCGCCAGCAGCTTGTCGGCTAGCGGGACCTCCTACAATGAGCAGTTCTTC. Its translation is CASSLSASGTSYNEQFF.